The text below deals with one T cell receptor beta chain. This clonotype showed up just a few times. Its binding antigen is unknown. No qualities accompany the bases; no much larger clone lies one base away. Donors were a few dozen systemically healthy Caucasian individuals from Russia aged 6 to 90 years. Each donor gave 8 to 10 milliliters of peripheral blood, drawn into EDTA-treated Vacutainer tubes. PBMCs were isolated by Ficoll-Paque density-gradient centrifugation, with at least 7 million obtained per sample. Trizol reagent was used to extract total RNA from the PBMCs, yielding at least 5.5 micrograms per sample. For every donor, flow cytometry on a PBMC aliquot measured the percentage of naive CD45RAhigh/CD27high T cells. Library preparation employed 5' RACE. The run used an Illumina HiSeq 2500. A second PCR of 7 to 11 cycles was performed with a sample-barcoded 5' primer and a J-beta primer mix. Each TCR beta cDNA molecule received a unique molecular identifier from a template-switch 5' adaptor carrying 12 random nucleotides. At least 2.5 million CDR3-containing paired-end reads were obtained from each sample. First-strand cDNA synthesis was performed from all RNA using the Mint cDNA synthesis kit, with priming by a TRBC-specific oligonucleotide. All cDNA was treated with uracil-DNA glycosylase and then went through a first 18-cycle PCR with the universal primers M1SS and BC2_uni_R. The published analysis was carried out like this. Each sample was normalized by randomly selecting 1 million high-quality reads, each carrying a distinct molecular identifier. Reads sharing molecular identifiers were discarded rather than binned into consensus sequences. CDR3 identification, clonotype clustering and error correction used MiTCR with a Q25 quality threshold and the strictest error-elimination algorithm. A nonparametric unseen species model using Euler transformation provided a lower-bound estimate of total TCR beta diversity. TCRdb reworked the public reads: Q25 trimming with fastp, MiXCR clone assembly, productive beta chains retained. Entries that share a CDR3 protein sequence are merged under the most common genes and DNA. TCRdb's processing, not the authors', yielded these V and J calls. In all, the sample holds about 290,000 distinct CDR3 sequences, and roughly a quarter of those were seen once. The ten largest make up roughly 28% of the sample.

This sample was taken from a study of blood T cells in healthy people across ages (dated by TCRdb to the mid-2010s). With respect to the entire study: In model experiments, template switching captured about one uniquely barcoded TCR beta cDNA molecule for every two T cells. Using the same blood draw, the study looked at two additional independent replicas of 1 million unique cDNA reads for two donors, one aged 18 to 30 and the other aged 80 or older. The study measured age-related changes in TCR beta repertoire diversity using deep sequencing normalized with unique cDNA molecular identifiers. To avoid experimental bias, donors of different ages were distributed randomly across sequencing lanes. Donors were grouped into four age groups: young (average roughly 17 years), middle-aged (roughly 37), aged (around 62) and long-lived (around 80).

What the study reported, not specific to this receptor: Compared with the aged group, the long-lived group had more naive CD4+ T cells, fewer expanded clones and increased TCR diversity, suggesting age selection. Because donor CMV infection status was unknown, age-related changes in expanded clonotypes were potentially confounded. Conclusive comparison of naive and antigen-experienced compartments was prevented by the profiling of bulk unsorted PBMCs. As age increased, observed TCR beta diversity per million T cells dropped in a roughly linear way, and a significant reduction was already evident by age roughly 40. Observed TCR beta diversity correlated strongly with the percentage of naive T cells measured by flow cytometry. Total diversity estimates from one million sequenced T cells were considered lower bounds and underestimates.

V loses 2 bases at its end and J loses 8 bases; junction bases beyond the gene matches: 6. The CDR3 sequence holds 15 residues, the cysteine and phenylalanine included. Of the read, only the CDR3 DNA is kept; its 45 bases are in frame from base 1. Recombination linked TRBV12-3 or TRBV12-4 to TRBJ1-6, with 7 central nucleotides matching TRBD1. The sequence derives from a woman aged 70-85 years in good health. The sample was blood. The CDR3 corresponds to CASSLRGTVHSPLHF. Here is the DNA: TGTGCCAGCAGTTTACGCGGGACAGTTCATTCACCCCTCCACTTT.